The clone carrying this TCR beta chain was seen ten or more times. J gave up 3 bases and V 1 base, and 4 bases lay outside the gene matches. Germline values: CDR1 KGHDR, CDR2 SFDVKD. The CDR3 length is 16 residues. The sample comes from a study of spatial heterogeneity in lung cancer. Time point reported: sample taken at primary tumor resection. MiXCR was run by TCRdb on the 5' RACE reads, yielding one entry per CDR3 protein. The sample lists some 38,000 distinct CDR3 sequences; 3.1% were seen once. The receptor's source is a male donor with early-stage non-small cell lung cancer. The sequenced sample was normal lung tissue next to the tumor, obtained at surgery. This chain uses TRBV24-1 with TRBJ2-2, with 7 bases identical to TRBD1. CDR3 region: CATSDLNRGDTGELFF. CDR3 nucleotide sequence: TGTGCCACCAGTGATTTAAACAGGGGAGACACCGGGGAGCTGTTTTTT.